This T cell receptor beta chain stems from a study of molecular identifiers for immune sequencing clone quantification. TCRdb analysed the PCR reads with MiXCR anew, one entry per CDR3 protein. The sample includes more than 250,000 distinct CDR3 sequences, over 20% of them seen just once. Sorted naive CD8 T cells, roughly 19,000 to 1,000,000, were sequenced from 10%, 30% or 50% RNA. The CDR3 covers 16 residues. The germline V gene has CDR1 SEHNR and CDR2 FQNEAQ (reference sequence). Trimming at V came to 5 bases and at J to 3 bases, leaving 8 bases not matched to a gene. This clonotype was detected ten times or more.

This sequence was found in a human donor in good health. Some libraries in this study had Jurkat cell RNA spiked in. The chain carries TRBV7-9 and TRBJ2-7; 12 bases agree with TRBD2. The material sequenced was naive CD8+ T cells from blood, with Jurkat cell RNA spiked in. The sample's subset: FACS-sorted CD8+CD4-CCR7+CD45RA+ naive T cells. The CDR3 reads CASSRVTSGGGYEQYF. The CDR3 region has the DNA TGTGCCAGCAGCCGGGTGACTAGCGGGGGAGGCTACGAGCAGTACTTC.